Listed here are 8 T cell receptor beta chains from one sample, sequenced in a study of blood T cell repertoires in COVID-19. The data were produced by immunoSEQ multiplex PCR, yet TCRdb's version contains in-frame clones alone and is incomplete. In the table there are some 220,000 clones, roughly 80% of which are singletons. Sequencing was done on a sample of peripheral blood. These receptors were taken from an older woman who had recovered from COVID-19.

The rearrangement uses TRBV5-1 and TRBJ2-1; tentatively, D is TRBD2 (6 bases). Germline CDR1 is SGHRS and CDR2 is YFSETQ. CDR3 length: 15 residues. Trimming took 1 base from V and 2 from J, leaving 10 bases between them. The CDR3 coding sequence is TGCGCCAGCAGCTTGCGCGGGGTGGCCTACAATGAGCAGTTCTTC. Translated: CASSLRGVAYNEQFF.

This clone was counted a single time. The rearrangement joins TRBV19 to TRBJ1-2, with 8 bases that match TRBD1. The junction had 7 bases not matched to a gene; V was cut back by 4 bases and J by 6 bases. This CDR3 has 14 residues. Per germline, CDR1 LNHDA and CDR2 SQIVND (reference sequence). CDR3 sequence reads: CASSTDRVSNGYTF. The CDR3 DNA reads as TGTGCCAGTAGTACGGACAGGGTTTCAAATGGCTACACCTTC.

V and J are TRBV10-3 and TRBJ2-1; the match to TRBD2 covers 7 bases. Per germline, CDR1 ENHRY and CDR2 SYGVKD. J was trimmed by 7 bases and V by 7 bases; bases with no gene match: 7. The CDR3 totals 13 residues. This CDR3 reads CAIMQGLSNEQFF. As DNA, the CDR3 is TGTGCCATCATGCAGGGACTATCTAATGAGCAGTTCTTC.

This sequence joins TRBV2 and TRBJ2-7, with 10 bases identical to TRBD2. The CDR3 has 16 amino acids. Germline V gene lookup returns CDR1 SNHLY and CDR2 FYNNEI. Trimming removed 10 bases from V and 7 bases from J; junction bases left unmatched: 19. CDR3 residues: CATASGGTIISREQYF. CDR3 bases: TGTGCCACGGCTAGCGGGGGAACAATAATCTCTCGGGAGCAGTACTTC.

The chain couples TRBV13 to TRBJ1-2; the D is unclear. The V end was cut by 2 bases, the J end by 0 bases, with 16 bases between. The CDR3 covers 17 residues. Germline-derived CDR1 and CDR2 are PRHDT and FYEKMQ (reference sequence). The CDR3 sequence: CASSLPPTTQANYGYTF. In DNA form, the CDR3 reads TGTGCCAGCAGCTTACCTCCCACTACCCAAGCTAACTATGGCTACACCTTC.

The chain uses TRBV18 and TRBJ2-3, with 7 bases fitting TRBD1. Germline V gene data show CDR1 as KGHSH and CDR2 as LQKENI. Trimming at V came to 6 bases and at J to 5 bases, leaving 5 bases not matched to a gene. This CDR3 is 13 amino acids long. Here the CDR3 reads CASSQGDGDTQYF. In DNA form, the CDR3 reads TGTGCCAGCTCCCAGGGGGATGGAGATACGCAGTATTTT.

The rearrangement uses TRBV15 and TRBJ2-5, with no clear D. In germline, CDR1 is LNHNV, CDR2 YYDKDF (reference sequence). The V gene lost 0 bases and the J gene lost 1 base, with 12 bases spanning the gap. The CDR3 sequence is 16 residues long. CDR3 residues: CATSRDPPRFQETQYF. CDR3 DNA: TGTGCCACCAGCAGAGACCCCCCACGGTTCCAAGAGACCCAGTACTTC.

The rearrangement joins TRBV30 to TRBJ2-7; a weak D match, TRBD2 (5 bases). This CDR3 is 13 amino acids long. Germline CDR1 and CDR2: GTSNPN and SVGIG (reference sequence). V shed 5 bases and J shed 0 bases, with 11 bases lying between them. CDR3 region: CAWGRGSSYEQYF. In nucleotides, the CDR3 is TGTGCCTGGGGCCGGGGTAGCTCCTACGAGCAGTACTTC.